This T cell receptor (beta chain) was sequenced for a study of cytomegalovirus exposure and HLA in healthy donors. In the study overall: The 120 validation repertoires were produced on the same platform as the roughly 700 repertoires of the first cohort. This was reported in a later analysis.

The study, taken as a whole, reports: The tendency of first-cohort TCR clusters to co-occur in the 120 or so validation repertoires was the finding of a later analysis. Confirmation in vitro established that three CMV-associated chains were specific for CMV antigens.

This table comes from immunoSEQ multiplex PCR, and its TCRdb copy is limited to in-frame clones, with some not included. The table has over 85,000 clones, about 92% seen once. V was cut by 5 bases and J by 1 base, with 8 bases left in between. This CDR3 spans 14 amino acids. The V gene's germline CDR1 is MNHEY and CDR2 SVGAGI. For this clone: As yet, its antigen is unknown.

The chain combines TRBV6-5 with TRBJ2-2; D is perhaps TRBD2 (7 bases). Sequencing was performed on PBMCs. This receptor was taken from a woman aged 18-35 years in good health and CMV-seronegative. The CDR3 loop is CASSRGGNTGELFF. In nucleotides, the CDR3 is TGTGCCAGCAGTAGGGGGGGGAACACCGGGGAGCTGTTTTTT.